The clone carrying this TCR beta chain has a count of ten or more. Its target is not known. Time point described: newly diagnosed GD, antithyroid drugs for less than 3 months. Extracted RNA from PBMCs served as the source of the TCR library. The patients included were those that came from an endocrinology department in Xi'an, China. Building of the TCR beta libraries involved iRepertoire HTBI primers and Arm-PCR of CDR3 regions. TCRdb re-analysed the multiplex PCR reads in MiXCR, keeping a single row per CDR3 protein. The sample lists 440,000 or so distinct CDR3 sequences, about 16% occurring once. The CDR3 is 16 residues long. J lost 1 base, V lost 5 bases, and 10 bases had no gene match. Germline CDR1 MNHNS, CDR2 SASEGT. This sample is drawn from a study of regulatory T cells in long-lasting Graves disease. General study points: Authors noted too few samples as a limitation. Gene preferences differed: TRBV28, TRBJ1-2, TRBJ2-5 in persistent cases.

Separately, the same data were catalogued under a study of T cells in Graves' hyperthyroidism and ophthalmopathy. That source notes: Not enrolled were patients with uncontrolled infection, other autoimmune disease, pregnancy or lactation.

Specimen: peripheral blood mononuclear cells (PBMCs), collected at new diagnosis, from a patient treated with antithyroid drugs. The chain carries TRBV6-1 and TRBJ2-5, with 7 bases lining up with TRBD2. This clonotype was sampled from a woman in her 30s with Graves disease. The CDR3 DNA reads TGTGCCAGCAGTCGCTCCGTGGGCGGGGGCCAAGAGACCCAGTACTTC. This encodes CASSRSVGGGQETQYF.